This TCR beta chain was obtained from a study of blood T cell repertoires in COVID-19. As for the study in general: There were acute and convalescent COVID-19 samples, and they came from the United States, Italy and Spain.

Authors' data handling: Scientists estimated how many nucleated cells there were by amplifying reference gene primers. Only in-frame clones appear in the TCRdb table, and some are missing; sequencing was by immunoSEQ multiplex PCR. V, J and clone size reflect that table, while D and trimming were determined from the DNA. The sample holds roughly 140,000 clones, 84% seen once. Ages ranged from about 18 to 89 years, with residence in 24 US areas. In assigning cohorts, the study relied on participant-reported clinical history. Trimming removed 6 bases from V and 0 bases from J; junction bases left unmatched: 7. This CDR3 has 17 amino acids. Germline assignment: CDR1 ENHRY and CDR2 SYGVKD.

The specimen sequenced was PBMCs or T cells enriched from blood (not recorded which). This TCR derives from a man aged 50-60 years in a cohort exposed to, infected with or recovered from COVID-19 (not recorded which). The chain is built from TRBV10-3 and TRBJ2-3; 12 bases are shared with TRBD2. The CDR3 here is CAIRSTSGGSSTDTQYF. CDR3 DNA sequence: TGTGCCATCAGGTCGACTAGCGGGGGCTCTAGCACAGATACGCAGTATTTT.